The clone carrying this T cell receptor beta chain is termed medium-sized. Its cognate antigen is unknown. Between the trimmed V and J ends, which lost 1 base and 2 bases, there was a span of 9 bases. The CDR3 totals 13 residues. Per germline, CDR1 DFQATT and CDR2 SNEGSKA (reference sequence). All unsorted peripheral T cells were captured because whole blood was used without fractionation. The data belong to a study of HIV-infected patients and healthy controls. Overall study results and limits: Compared with controls, mean Gini indices were significantly raised in HIV-infected repertoires, possibly indicating oligoclonality. Comparisons were complicated because patients and controls had unequal numbers of distinct sequences.

cDNA was made from 500 ng RNA using alpha and beta constant primers. Each of the alpha and beta chains got its own library through chain-specific third strand synthesis with indices. A short first PCR added P5 and P7 adapter elements and a second index. Via MiXCR, TCRdb re-called the 5' RACE reads, giving one row per CDR3 protein. This table has several thousand distinct CDR3 sequences, roughly 9.7% appearing once. The V call is TRBV20-1, the J call TRBJ2-7, with D unclear. The sequence came from an adult with HIV infection. Here the sequenced sample was blood, taken before antiretroviral therapy. In DNA, the CDR3 is TGCAGTGCTAGAGGTGCAAGCGCCTACGAGCAGTACTTC. Amino acids: CSARGASAYEQYF.